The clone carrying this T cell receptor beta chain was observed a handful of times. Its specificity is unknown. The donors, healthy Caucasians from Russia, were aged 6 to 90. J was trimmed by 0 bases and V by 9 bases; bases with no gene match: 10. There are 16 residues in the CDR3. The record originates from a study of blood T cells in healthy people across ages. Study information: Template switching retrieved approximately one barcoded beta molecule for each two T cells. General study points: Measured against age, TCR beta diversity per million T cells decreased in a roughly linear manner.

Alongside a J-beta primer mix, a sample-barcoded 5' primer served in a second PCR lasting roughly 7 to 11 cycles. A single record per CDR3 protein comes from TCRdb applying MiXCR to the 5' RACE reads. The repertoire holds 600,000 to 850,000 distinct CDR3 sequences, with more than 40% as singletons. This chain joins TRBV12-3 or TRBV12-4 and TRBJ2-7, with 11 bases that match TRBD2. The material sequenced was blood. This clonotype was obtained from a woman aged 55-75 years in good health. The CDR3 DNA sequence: TGTGCCAGGAAAAAACCGGGACTAGCGGACTCCTACGAGCAGTACTTC. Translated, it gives CARKKPGLADSYEQYF.